This TCR beta chain derives from a study of control samples from healthy donors and cancer patients. The repertoire was sequenced with immunoSEQ multiplex PCR; TCRdb's copy has only in-frame clones and lacks some. The table includes around 120,000 clones, more than 70% detected once. V was shortened by 3 bases and J by 5 bases, with 14 bases between the two germline ends. This CDR3 comprises 15 residues. The V gene's germline CDR1 is SGHRS and CDR2 YFSETQ. Sequenced input: blood. This receptor was taken from a man aged 35-49 years in good health. The chain has TRBV5-1 and TRBJ1-4; tentatively, D is TRBD1 (5 bases). This CDR3 reads CASSWGTGRNEKLFF. In DNA form, the CDR3 reads TGCGCCAGCAGCTGGGGAACAGGCAGGAATGAAAAACTGTTTTTT. The variable domain in full, with the rest retrieved from reference TRBV5-1 and TRBJ1-4, is KAGVTQTPRYLIKTRGQQVTLSCSPISGHRSVSWYQQTPGQGLQFLFEYFSETQRNKGNFPGRFSGRQFSNSRSEMNVSTLELGDSALYLCASSWGTGRNEKLFFGSGTQLSVL.